This T cell receptor beta chain was recorded in a study of naive CD8 T cells in extremely preterm neonates. Sequencing used immunoSEQ multiplex PCR; TCRdb keeps in-frame clones, though not all of them. The table lists approximately 7,000 clones, 92% of them singletons. This CDR3 contains 9 residues. The germline V gene encodes CDR1 SEHNR and CDR2 FQNEAQ (reference sequence). Without labor or membrane rupture, elective cesareans at about 37-41 weeks supplied term cord blood. On this clone itself: One end of the junction does not line up with germline, which may come from a read error.

V and J are TRBV7-9 and TRBJ2-5; D perhaps matches TRBD1 (6 bases). The specimen was naive CD8+ T cells from cord blood. The TCR was taken from a newborn in good health. The CDR3 nucleotides read TGTGCCAGCGGGGGCCGAGGGGACTTC. Translation gives CASGGRGDF.